This entry lists 6 T cell receptor beta chains sequenced from one sample in a study of T cell repertoires in cytomegalovirus infection. MiXCR, applied by TCRdb to the reads, yields one record per CDR3 protein. The sample has over 300,000 distinct CDR3 sequences; roughly 9.5% are singletons. Material for sequencing was PBMCs. These receptors originate from a human donor in good health (CMV status not recorded). Some clones in this sample may be carry-over from other donors' samples.

This clonotype has just a few counts. This chain joins TRBV11-3 and TRBJ2-1; 10 bases are shared with TRBD2. V trimming: 5 bases; J trimming: 9 bases; junction bases outside the gene matches: 10. Germline V gene data show CDR1 as SGHNT and CDR2 as YENEEA. The CDR3 is 15 amino acids. CDR3 residues: CASSGAPSGRSEQFF. As DNA, the CDR3 is TGTGCCAGCAGCGGGGCTCCTAGCGGGAGAAGTGAGCAGTTCTTC. Combining the CDR3 with reference TRBV11-3 and TRBJ2-1 gives the whole variable domain EAGVVQSPRYKIIEKKQPVAFWCNPISGHNTLYWYLQNLGQGPELLIRYENEEAVDDSQLPKDRFSAERLKGVDSTLKIQPAELGDSAVYLCASSGAPSGRSEQFFGPGTRLTVL.

The chain joins TRBV6-2 or TRBV6-3 to TRBJ2-5; 9 nucleotides align to TRBD1. CDR1 is MNHEY, CDR2 SVGEGT, per germline. After removal of 6 bases from V and 2 bases from J, the junction contained 19 bases not matched to a gene. The CDR3 sequence is 19 residues long. CDR3 DNA: TGTGCCAGCAGGTCGGGACAGGGTGGGGTAGGGAGCCTACAAGAGACCCAGTACTTC. Residues: CASRSGQGGVGSLQETQYF.

This clonotype was seen a few times. This chain links TRBV6-5 with TRBJ1-2, with D possibly TRBD1 on 5 matching bases. The CDR3 is 14 amino acids. Trimming left V 0 bases short and J 7 bases short, with 12 bases between. Germline CDR1 reads MNHEY; CDR2 reads SVGAGI. CDR3 region: CASSYSRGASGYTF. In DNA, the CDR3 is TGTGCCAGCAGTTACTCAAGAGGGGCCAGTGGCTACACCTTC.

This clonotype was seen only a few times. The chain is built from TRBV7-2 and TRBJ1-1; D ambiguous. V was trimmed by 5 bases and J by 10 bases, leaving 17 bases between them. This CDR3 region has 13 residues. The germline CDR1 and CDR2 sequences are SGHTA and FQGNSA. The CDR3 sequence: CASSPLGTGGAFF. The CDR3 region has the DNA TGTGCCAGCAGCCCCTTGGGTACGGGCGGAGCTTTCTTT.

This clonotype was seen many times. The J gene is TRBJ2-3, the V gene TRBV4-3; D remains unclear. The CDR3 is made up of 17 amino acids. Germline V gene data show CDR1 as LGHNA and CDR2 as YSLEER. V was trimmed by 1 base and J by 6 bases, leaving 20 bases between them. The CDR3 region is CASSQGSGGFGGDTQYF. In DNA, the CDR3 is TGCGCCAGCAGCCAAGGTTCGGGTGGCTTCGGTGGGGATACGCAGTATTTT.

This clonotype was picked up a small number of times. The chain links TRBV3-1 to TRBJ1-1; D call uncertain. CDR3 length equals 10 residues. The V and J ends lost 4 bases and 9 bases respectively, with 6 bases between them. Per germline, CDR1 LGHDT and CDR2 YNNKEL (reference sequence). The CDR3 DNA sequence: TGTGCCAGCAGCCCGAGAAAAGCTTTCTTT. This codes for CASSPRKAFF.